This T cell receptor beta chain was identified in a study of T cell repertoires in cytomegalovirus infection. Across the whole study: Both a matching HLA type and CMV infection were indicated by public TCR beta signatures.

CDR1 and CDR2 from the germline V gene are DFQATT and SNEGSKA (reference sequence). V was shortened by 3 bases and J by 3 bases, with 13 bases between the two germline ends. This CDR3 contains 14 residues. TCRdb reprocessed the reads via MiXCR and lists one record per CDR3 protein. The table has 200,000 to 300,000 distinct CDR3 sequences, roughly an eighth seen once. Findings and limits, study-wide: Predominance within the ex vivo response was attributable to HLA-C-restricted CMV-specific TCR beta clonotypes. Public TCR beta family frequency separated CMV-and-HLA carriers, including in an independent cohort.

Notes on this clonotype: Its target is not known.

The specimen was PBMCs. The chain has TRBV20-1 and TRBJ2-3; D gene uncertain. This TCR derives from a human donor in good health (CMV status not recorded). Some clones in this sample may be carry-over from other donors' samples. CDR3 nucleotide sequence: TGCAGTGCTAGTAGGTCCCAAGGGACAGATACGCAGTATTTT. This encodes CSASRSQGTDTQYF.